This T cell receptor beta chain derives from a study of blood T cell repertoires in COVID-19. Study summary: The samples span acute and convalescent COVID-19 from the United States, Italy and Spain. Nucleic acid was either cDNA or gDNA, and it came from T cells, B-cell-depleted T cells, or PBMCs.

Germline V gives CDR1 SEHNR, CDR2 FQNEAQ (reference sequence). The CDR3 totals 18 residues. The V and J ends lost 0 bases and 0 bases, in that order; junction bases with no gene match: 5. In the source study's methods: Reference gene primers were amplified, and this amplification served to estimate nucleated cell counts. Only in-frame clones appear in the TCRdb table, and some are missing; sequencing was by immunoSEQ multiplex PCR. The V and J calls and clone size are taken from that table; D and trimming were inferred from the DNA. The table has about 150,000 clones, approximately 80% seen once. The receptor was isolated from an older woman with acute or convalescent COVID-19. This chain connects TRBV7-9 to TRBJ2-6; 7 bases align to TRBD1. Sequenced material: peripheral blood. DNA for the CDR3: TGTGCCAGCAGCTTAGCGGGACAGTACAACTCTGGGGCCAACGTCCTGACTTTC. It translates to CASSLAGQYNSGANVLTF.